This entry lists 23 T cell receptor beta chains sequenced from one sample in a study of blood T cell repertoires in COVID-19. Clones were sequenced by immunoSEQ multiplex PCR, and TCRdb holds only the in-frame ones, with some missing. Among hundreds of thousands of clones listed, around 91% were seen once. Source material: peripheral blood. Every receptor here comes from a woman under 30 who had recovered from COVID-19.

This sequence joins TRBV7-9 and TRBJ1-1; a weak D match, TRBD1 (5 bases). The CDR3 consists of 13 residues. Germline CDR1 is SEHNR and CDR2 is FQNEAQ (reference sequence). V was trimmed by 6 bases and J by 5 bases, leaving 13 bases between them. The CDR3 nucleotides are TGTGCCAGCAGTGTCCGGGGGGGGACTGAAGCTTTCTTT. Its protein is CASSVRGGTEAFF. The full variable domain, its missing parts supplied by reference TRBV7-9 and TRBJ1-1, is DTGVSQNPRHKITKRGQNVTFRCDPISEHNRLYWYRQTLGQGPEFLTYFQNEAQLEKSRLLSDRFSAERPKGSFSTLEIQRTEQGDSAMYLCASSVRGGTEAFFGQGTRLTVV.

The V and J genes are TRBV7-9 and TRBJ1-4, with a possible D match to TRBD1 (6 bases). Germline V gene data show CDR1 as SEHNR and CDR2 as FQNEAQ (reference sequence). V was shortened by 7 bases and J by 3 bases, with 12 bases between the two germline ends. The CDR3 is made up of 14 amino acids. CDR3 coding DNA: TGTGCCAGCAACAGGGACGGATCTAATGAAAAACTGTTTTTT. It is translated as CASNRDGSNEKLFF.

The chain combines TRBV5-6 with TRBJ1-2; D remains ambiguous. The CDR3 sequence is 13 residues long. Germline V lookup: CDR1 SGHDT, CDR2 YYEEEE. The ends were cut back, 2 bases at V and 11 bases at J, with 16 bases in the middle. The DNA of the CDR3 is TGTGCCAGCAGCTTTCCTTTAACGAGAGCTTACACCTTC. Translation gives CASSFPLTRAYTF.

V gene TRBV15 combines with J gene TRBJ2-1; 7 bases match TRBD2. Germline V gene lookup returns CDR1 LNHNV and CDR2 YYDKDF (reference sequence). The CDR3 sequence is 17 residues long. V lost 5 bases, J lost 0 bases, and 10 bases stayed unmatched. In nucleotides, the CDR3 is TGTGCCACCAGCCCTACTACGGCTAGCGGCTCCTACAATGAGCAGTTCTTC. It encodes CATSPTTASGSYNEQFF.

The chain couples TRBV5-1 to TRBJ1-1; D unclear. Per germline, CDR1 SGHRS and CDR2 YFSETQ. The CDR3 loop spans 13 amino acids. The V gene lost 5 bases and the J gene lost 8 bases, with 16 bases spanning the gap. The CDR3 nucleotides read TGCGCCAGCAGAGAAATGGGCCGCCGGGAAGCTTTCTTT. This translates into CASREMGRREAFF.

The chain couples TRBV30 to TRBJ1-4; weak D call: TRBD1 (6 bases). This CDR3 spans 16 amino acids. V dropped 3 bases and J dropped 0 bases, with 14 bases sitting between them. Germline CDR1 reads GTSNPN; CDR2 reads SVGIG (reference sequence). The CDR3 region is CAWSERWTATNEKLFF. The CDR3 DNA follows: TGTGCCTGGAGCGAAAGGTGGACAGCAACTAATGAAAAACTGTTTTTT.

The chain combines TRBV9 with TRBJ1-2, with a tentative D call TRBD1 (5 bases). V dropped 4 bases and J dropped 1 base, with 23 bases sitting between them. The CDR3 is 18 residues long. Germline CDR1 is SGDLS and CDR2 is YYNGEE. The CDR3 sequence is CASSPINFFLGRNYGYTF. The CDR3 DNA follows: TGTGCCAGCAGCCCTATTAACTTTTTTCTGGGGCGTAACTATGGCTACACCTTC.

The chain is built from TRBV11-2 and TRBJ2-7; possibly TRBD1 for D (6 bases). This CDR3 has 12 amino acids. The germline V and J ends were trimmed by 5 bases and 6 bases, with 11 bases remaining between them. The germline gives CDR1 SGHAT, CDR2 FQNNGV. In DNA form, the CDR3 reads TGTGCCAGCAGCCTCGACAGGCGCGAGCAGTACGTC. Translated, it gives CASSLDRREQYV.

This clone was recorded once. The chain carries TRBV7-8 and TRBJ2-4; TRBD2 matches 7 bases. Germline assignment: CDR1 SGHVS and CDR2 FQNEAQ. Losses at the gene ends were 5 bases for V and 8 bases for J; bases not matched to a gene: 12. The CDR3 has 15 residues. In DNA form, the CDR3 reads TGTGCCAGCAGCCTGCTGGCGGGAGTTAGGGACATTCAGTACTTC. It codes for CASSLLAGVRDIQYF.

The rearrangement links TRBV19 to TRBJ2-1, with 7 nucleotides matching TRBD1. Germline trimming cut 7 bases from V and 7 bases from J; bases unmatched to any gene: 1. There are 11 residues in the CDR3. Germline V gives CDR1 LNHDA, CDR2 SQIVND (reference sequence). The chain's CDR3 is CASTQGNEQFF. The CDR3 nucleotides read TGTGCCAGTACACAGGGGAATGAGCAGTTCTTC.

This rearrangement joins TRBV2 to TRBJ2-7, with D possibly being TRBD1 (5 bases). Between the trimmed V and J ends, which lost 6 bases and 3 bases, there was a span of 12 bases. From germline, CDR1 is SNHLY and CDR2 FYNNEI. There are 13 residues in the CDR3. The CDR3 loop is CASSVGQYYEQYV. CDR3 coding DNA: TGTGCCAGCAGCGTTGGACAATACTACGAGCAGTACGTC.

CDR3 loop: CASSVVTSYEQFF. In DNA, the CDR3 is TGTGCCAGCAGCGTGGTGACTAGCTATGAGCAGTTCTTC. This chain connects TRBV9 to TRBJ2-1; 7 nucleotides line up with TRBD2. CDR1 is SGDLS, CDR2 YYNGEE, per germline. There are 13 residues in the CDR3. V lost 2 bases to trimming and J lost 8 bases; unmatched junction nucleotides: 4.

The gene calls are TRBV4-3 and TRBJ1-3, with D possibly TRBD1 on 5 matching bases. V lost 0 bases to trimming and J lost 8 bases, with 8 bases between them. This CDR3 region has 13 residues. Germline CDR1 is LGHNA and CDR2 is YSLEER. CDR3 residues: CASSQDTGDTIYF. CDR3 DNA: TGCGCCAGCAGCCAAGATACGGGGGACACCATATATTTT.

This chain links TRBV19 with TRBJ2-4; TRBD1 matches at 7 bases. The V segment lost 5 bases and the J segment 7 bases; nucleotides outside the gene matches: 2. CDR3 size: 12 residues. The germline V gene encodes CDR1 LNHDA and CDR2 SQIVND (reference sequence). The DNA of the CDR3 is TGTGCCAGTAGTCGACAGGGTAACATTCAGTACTTC. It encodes CASSRQGNIQYF.

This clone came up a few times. The CDR3, as DNA: TGTGCCAGCAGCTTACTTCACTATGGCTACACCTTC. This translates into CASSLLHYGYTF. The rearrangement uses TRBV7-9 and TRBJ1-2; D not certain. This CDR3 spans 12 amino acids. The ends were cut back, 2 bases at V and 3 bases at J, with 4 bases in the middle. Germline loops: CDR1 SEHNR, CDR2 FQNEAQ (reference sequence).

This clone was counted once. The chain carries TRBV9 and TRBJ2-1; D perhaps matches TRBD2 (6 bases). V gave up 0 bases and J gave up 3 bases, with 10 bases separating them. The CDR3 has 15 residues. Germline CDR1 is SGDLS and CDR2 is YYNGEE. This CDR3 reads CASSVVGEDYNEQFF. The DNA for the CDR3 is TGTGCCAGCAGCGTAGTAGGGGAGGACTACAATGAGCAGTTCTTC.

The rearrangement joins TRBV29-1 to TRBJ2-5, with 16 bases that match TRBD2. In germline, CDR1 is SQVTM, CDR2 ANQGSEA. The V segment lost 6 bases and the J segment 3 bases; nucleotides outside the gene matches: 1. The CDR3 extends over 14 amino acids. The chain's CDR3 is CSVGLAGGKETQYF. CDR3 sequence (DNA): TGCAGCGTGGGACTAGCGGGAGGGAAAGAGACCCAGTACTTC.

This chain's CDR3 is CASSSLTGGTDTQYF. Here the CDR3 DNA reads TGTGCCAGCAGCTCCCTGACAGGGGGCACAGATACGCAGTATTTT. The rearrangement uses TRBV5-8 and TRBJ2-3; 8 nucleotides agree with TRBD1. Per the germline V gene, CDR1 is SGHTS and CDR2 is YDEGEE. CDR3 length: 15 amino acids. Trimming removed 3 bases from V and 1 base from J; junction bases left unmatched: 4.

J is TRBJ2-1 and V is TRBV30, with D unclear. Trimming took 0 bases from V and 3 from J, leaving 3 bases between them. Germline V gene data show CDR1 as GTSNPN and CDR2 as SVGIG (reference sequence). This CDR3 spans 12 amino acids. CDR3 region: CAWSVHYNEQFF. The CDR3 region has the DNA TGTGCCTGGAGTGTACACTACAATGAGCAGTTCTTC.

The CDR3 DNA sequence: TGTGCCAGCAGCTTGACGCCCTTAACTAGCGGGAGTGGGAATGAGCAGTTCTTC. Translating it yields CASSLTPLTSGSGNEQFF. This chain uses TRBV7-2 with TRBJ2-1, with 11 bases lining up with TRBD2. The V gene's germline CDR1 is SGHTA and CDR2 FQGNSA. CDR3 length: 18 amino acids. The ends lost 3 bases at V and 7 bases at J; junction bases unmatched: 14. Together with reference TRBV7-2 and TRBJ2-1, the CDR3 gives the full variable domain: GAGVSQSPSNKVTEKGKDVELRCDPISGHTALYWYRQSLGQGLEFLIYFQGNSAPDKSGLPSDRFSAERTGGSVSTLTIQRTQQEDSAVYLCASSLTPLTSGSGNEQFFGPGTRLTVL.

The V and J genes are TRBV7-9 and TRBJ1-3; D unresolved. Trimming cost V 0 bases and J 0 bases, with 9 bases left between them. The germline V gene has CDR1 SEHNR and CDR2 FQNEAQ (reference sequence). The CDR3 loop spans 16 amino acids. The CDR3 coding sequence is TGTGCCAGCAGCTTAGCCGCGGGAAGCTCTGGAAACACCATATATTTT. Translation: CASSLAAGSSGNTIYF.

For the CDR3, the DNA is TGTGCCAGCAGCGGCGGCGGGACTAGCGGGCCTTACAATGAGCAGTTCTTC. This sequence encodes CASSGGGTSGPYNEQFF. The gene calls are TRBV5-4 and TRBJ2-1, with 12 bases that match TRBD2. J gave up 4 bases and V 4 bases, and 9 bases lay outside the gene matches. The CDR3 contains 17 residues. CDR1 SGHNT and CDR2 YYREEE come from the germline V gene (reference sequence).

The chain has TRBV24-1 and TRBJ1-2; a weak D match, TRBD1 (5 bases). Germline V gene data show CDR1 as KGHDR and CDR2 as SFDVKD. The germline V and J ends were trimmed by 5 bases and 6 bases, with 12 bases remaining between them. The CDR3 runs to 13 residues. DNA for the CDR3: TGTGCCACCAGTGCCCCGACAGCAAATGGCTACACCTTC. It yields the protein CATSAPTANGYTF.